The present T cell receptor beta chain was sequenced within a study of blood T cell repertoires in COVID-19. Study background: COVID-19 samples collected from the United States, Italy and Spain covered acute and convalescent phases. The cDNA or gDNA used as material had been derived from T cells, B-cell-depleted T cells, or PBMCs.

The CDR3 is made up of 16 amino acids. V gave up 2 bases and J gave up 2 bases, with 15 bases separating them. The germline CDR1 and CDR2 sequences are LNHDA and SQIVND (reference sequence). Methods used by the authors: Amplification from reference gene primers served as the basis for estimated nucleated cell counts. Only in-frame clones appear in the TCRdb table, and some are missing; sequencing was by immunoSEQ multiplex PCR. Clone size and the V and J calls come from that table; the DNA yielded D and trimming. The table shows approximately 76,000 clones, with under 95% occurring only once. The sequence derives from a human donor in a cohort sampled during active COVID-19. Sequenced material: peripheral blood. The chain uses TRBV19 and TRBJ1-2, with a tentative D call TRBD1 (6 bases). This CDR3 reads CASSIQKTGLNYGYTF. In nucleotides, the CDR3 is TGTGCCAGTAGTATACAGAAGACAGGACTCAACTATGGCTACACCTTC.